This TCR beta chain was sequenced during a study of T cells in Graves' hyperthyroidism and ophthalmopathy. Many counts were recorded for this clonotype. The CDR3 consists of 17 residues. V gave up 1 base and J gave up 0 bases, with 16 bases separating them. Looked up from germline, CDR1 is MNHEY and CDR2 is SVGAGI. Using around 10 ml of fresh peripheral blood, PBMCs were prepared. The source material, RNA transcripts, was used to amplify TCR beta CDR3 regions. The study used the HTBI primer set for a first-round RT-PCR of the TCR CDR3. TCRdb independently ran MiXCR on the multiplex PCR reads; one entry per CDR3 protein. The sample carries about half a million distinct CDR3 sequences, roughly a quarter recorded once.

The source of this sequence is a woman aged 25 to 39 with Graves' ophthalmopathy. Sequenced input: blood. This chain joins TRBV6-5 and TRBJ2-7; tentatively, D is TRBD2 (6 bases). In DNA, the CDR3 is TGTGCCAGCAGTTACTTCGGGGGAGGCATGAGCTCCTACGAGCAGTACTTC. This encodes CASSYFGGGMSSYEQYF.